The clone carrying this T cell receptor (beta chain) has a count of ten or more. Antigen specificity is unknown. This sample is part of a study of type 1 regulatory T cells. Study-level information: T-allo10 is a Tr1-enriched, alloantigen-specific CD4 T cell product made in vitro.

Via MiXCR, TCRdb re-called the reads, giving one row per CDR3 protein. This sample has 12,000 to 15,000 distinct CDR3 sequences, with around 15% found just once. Germline CDR1 KGHDR, CDR2 SFDVKD. V was clipped by 3 bases and J by 7 bases, with 5 bases between them. The CDR3 consists of 11 residues. Sequencing was done on a sample of cultured T cells, either the whole culture or a sorted T cell fraction (not recorded which). The J gene is TRBJ1-2, the V gene TRBV24-1; D uncertain. The TCR was taken from a human donor in good health. CDR3 in amino acids: CATSDPSGYTF. In DNA, the CDR3 is TGTGCCACCAGTGATCCGAGTGGCTACACCTTC.